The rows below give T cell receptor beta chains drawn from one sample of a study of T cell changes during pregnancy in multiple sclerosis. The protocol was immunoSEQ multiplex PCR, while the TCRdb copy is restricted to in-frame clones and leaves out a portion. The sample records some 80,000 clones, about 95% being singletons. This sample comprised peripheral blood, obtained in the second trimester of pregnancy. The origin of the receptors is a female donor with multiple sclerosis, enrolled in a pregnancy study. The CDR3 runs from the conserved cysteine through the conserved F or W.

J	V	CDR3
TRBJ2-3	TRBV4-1	CASSYSTDTQYF
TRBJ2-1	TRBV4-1	CASPARTSGGSSYNEQFF
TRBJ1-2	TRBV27	CASAAGASNYGYTF
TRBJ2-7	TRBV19	CASSIITSSSYEQYF
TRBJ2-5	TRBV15	CATSRDGLAGETQYF
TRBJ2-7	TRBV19	CASSIVTSGNYEQYF
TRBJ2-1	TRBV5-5	CASSHSGRNEQFF
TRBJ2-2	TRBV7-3	CASSLYQGHGELFF
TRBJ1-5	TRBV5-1	CASSLAPGVLQPQHF
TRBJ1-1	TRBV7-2	CASSLDPRGHTEAFF
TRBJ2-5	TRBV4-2	CASSQGQREEETQYF
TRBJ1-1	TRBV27	CASSTYRDRGRNTEAFF
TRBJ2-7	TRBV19	CASRPLAGPSYEQYF
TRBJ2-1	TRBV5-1	CASSLFSNLGEQFF
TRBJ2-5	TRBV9	CASSVGGLQETQYF
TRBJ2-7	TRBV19	CASSIGGFGGEQYF
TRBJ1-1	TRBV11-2	CASSLDELDRVNTEAFF
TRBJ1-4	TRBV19	CASSQGAVEKLFF
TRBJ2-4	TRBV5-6	CASSFSDRENIQYF
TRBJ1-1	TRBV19	CASSIDRTEAFF
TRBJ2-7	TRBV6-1	CGAGLVGAGYEQYF
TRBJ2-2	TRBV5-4	CASSRGDYTGELFF
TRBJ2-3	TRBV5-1	CASRRTSTDTQYF
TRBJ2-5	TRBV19	CASSSSEAQYF
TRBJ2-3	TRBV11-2	CASSLRGISTDTQYF
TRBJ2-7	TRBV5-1	CASSLVQGPYEQYF
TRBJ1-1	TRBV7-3	CASSPYRDTEAFF
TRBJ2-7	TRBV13	CASSLRGLAGSDEQYF
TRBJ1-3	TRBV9	CASSVTIGNTIYF
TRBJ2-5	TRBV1	CTSSLVPRDCGNQETQYF
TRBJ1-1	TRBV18	CASSRSRDRTMNTEAFF
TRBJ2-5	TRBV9	CASSAKAGVPETQYF
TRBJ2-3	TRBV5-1	CASSPIGQGGRDTQYF
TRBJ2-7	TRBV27	CASSWGGQGYNEQYF
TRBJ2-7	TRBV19	CATRLAGGPNEQYF
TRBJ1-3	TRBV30	CAWSVFRGKSGNTIYF
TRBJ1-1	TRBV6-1	CASSEVWATEAFF
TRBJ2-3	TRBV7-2	CASSYDRGLTDTQYF
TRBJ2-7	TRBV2	CASSSQISYEQYF
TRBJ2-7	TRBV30	CAWSGHRGGEQYF
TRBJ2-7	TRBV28	CASSLGASLFSYEQYF